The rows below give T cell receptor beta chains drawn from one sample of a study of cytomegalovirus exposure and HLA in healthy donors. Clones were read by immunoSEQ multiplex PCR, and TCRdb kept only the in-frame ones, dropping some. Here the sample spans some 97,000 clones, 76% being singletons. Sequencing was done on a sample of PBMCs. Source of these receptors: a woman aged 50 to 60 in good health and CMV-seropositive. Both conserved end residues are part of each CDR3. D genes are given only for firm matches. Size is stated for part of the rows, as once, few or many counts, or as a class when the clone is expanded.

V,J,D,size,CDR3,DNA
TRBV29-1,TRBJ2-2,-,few,CSTAFRAGELFF,TGCAGCACGGCATTCAGGGCCGGGGAGCTGTTTTTT
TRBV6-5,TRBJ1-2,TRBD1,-,CASSTGQGGSGITF,TGTGCCAGCAGTACCGGACAGGGAGGTAGTGGTATAACCTTC
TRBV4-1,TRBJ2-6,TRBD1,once,CASSRHRGSGANVLTF,TGCGCCAGCAGCCGCCACAGGGGTTCTGGGGCCAACGTCCTGACTTTC
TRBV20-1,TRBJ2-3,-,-,CSAPYSDTQYF,TGCAGTGCCCCGTATTCAGATACGCAGTATTTT
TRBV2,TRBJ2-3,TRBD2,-,CASSDKTSGVSDTQYF,TGTGCCAGCAGTGATAAGACTAGCGGGGTTAGTGATACGCAGTATTTT
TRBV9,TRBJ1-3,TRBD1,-,CASSVGTVSGNTIYF,TGTGCCAGCAGCGTCGGGACAGTCTCTGGAAACACCATATATTTT
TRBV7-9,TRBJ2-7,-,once,CSSSSAEGGLLYEQYF,TGTTCCAGCAGCTCCGCGGAGGGAGGACTACTCTACGAGCAGTACTTC
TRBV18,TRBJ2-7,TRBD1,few,CASSPDRGISEQYF,TGTGCCAGCTCTCCGGACAGGGGTATAAGCGAGCAGTACTTC
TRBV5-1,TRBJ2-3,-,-,CASSLARTASTDTQYF,TGCGCCAGCAGCTTGGCGAGGACAGCTAGCACAGATACGCAGTATTTT
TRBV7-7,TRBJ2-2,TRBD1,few,CASSSDRGRNTGELFF,TGTGCTAGCAGCTCGGACAGGGGGAGGAACACCGGGGAGCTGTTTTTT
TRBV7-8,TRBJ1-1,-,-,CASSLLRVMNTEAFF,TGTGCCAGCAGCTTATTGAGGGTTATGAACACTGAAGCTTTCTTT
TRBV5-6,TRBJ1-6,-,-,CASSLLGMNSPLHF,TGTGCCAGCAGCTTACTAGGGATGAATTCACCCCTCCACTTT
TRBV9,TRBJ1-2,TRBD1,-,CASSPGQDNYGYTF,TGTGCCAGCAGCCCGGGACAGGATAACTATGGCTACACCTTC
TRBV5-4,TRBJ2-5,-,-,CASSSDARGETQYF,TGTGCCAGCAGCTCAGATGCAAGGGGAGAGACCCAGTACTTC